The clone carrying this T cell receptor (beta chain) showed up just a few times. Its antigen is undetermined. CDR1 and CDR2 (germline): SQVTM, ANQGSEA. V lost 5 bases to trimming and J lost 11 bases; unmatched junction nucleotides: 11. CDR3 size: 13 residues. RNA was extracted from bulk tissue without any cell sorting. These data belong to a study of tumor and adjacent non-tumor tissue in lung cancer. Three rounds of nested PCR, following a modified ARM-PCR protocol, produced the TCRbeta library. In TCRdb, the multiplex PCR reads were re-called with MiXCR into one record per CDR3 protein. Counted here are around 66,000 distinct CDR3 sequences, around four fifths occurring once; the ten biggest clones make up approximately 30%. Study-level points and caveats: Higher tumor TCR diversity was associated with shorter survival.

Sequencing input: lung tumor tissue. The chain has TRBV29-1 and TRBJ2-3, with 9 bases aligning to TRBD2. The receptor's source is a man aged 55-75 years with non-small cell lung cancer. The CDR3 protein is CSVTLAGVGGQYF. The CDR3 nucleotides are TGCAGCGTTACATTAGCGGGAGTGGGGGGGCAGTATTTT.